These 16 T cell receptor beta chains were all obtained from the same sample, sequenced in a study of shared T cell receptors in the human thymus. The protocol was immunoSEQ multiplex PCR, while the TCRdb copy is restricted to in-frame clones and leaves out a portion. The sample records under 700,000 clones, roughly 74% being singletons. The sample also formed part of further work on human thymus T cells.

The sequenced sample was thymocytes. All receptors derive from a boy less than two years old with a congenital heart defect.

The chain is built from TRBV18 and TRBJ1-5, with D possibly TRBD1 on 6 matching bases. The CDR3 contains 14 residues. Trimming stripped 5 bases from V and 7 bases from J, with 15 bases between. From germline, CDR1 is KGHSH and CDR2 LQKENI. The CDR3 region is CASSASGAGQPQHF. The CDR3 DNA sequence: TGTGCCAGCTCAGCCTCAGGGGCCGGACAGCCCCAGCATTTT.

The chain uses TRBV29-1 and TRBJ1-2, with D perhaps matching TRBD1 (5 bases). Trimming took 8 bases from V and 2 from J, leaving 24 bases between them. CDR1 SQVTM and CDR2 ANQGSEA come from the germline V gene. The CDR3 has 16 amino acids. This CDR3 is CSSKPGLHSFNYGYTF. CDR3 nucleotide sequence: TGCAGCTCAAAGCCGGGACTGCACAGCTTCAACTATGGCTACACCTTC.

As concerns this clone: This CDR3 is also generated by other DNA sequences in the sample. The V gene is TRBV30, the J gene TRBJ2-7; 7 bases agree with TRBD1. The CDR3 runs 14 residues. CDR1 and CDR2 from the germline V gene are GTSNPN and SVGIG (reference sequence). Unmatched junction bases numbered 7, after V lost 4 bases and J lost 1 base. The CDR3 sequence: CAWITPGQSYEQYF. The CDR3 DNA sequence: TGTGCCTGGATTACACCGGGACAGTCCTACGAGCAGTACTTC. The full variable domain, rest sourced from reference TRBV30 and TRBJ2-7, is SQTIHQWPATLVQPVGSPLSLECTVEGTSNPNLYWYRQAAGRGLQLLFYSVGIGQISSEVPQNLSASRPQDRQFILSSKKLLLSDSGFYLCAWITPGQSYEQYFGPGTRLTVT.

The V gene is TRBV7-2, the J gene TRBJ2-1, with 7 bases that match TRBD1. The CDR3 is made up of 15 amino acids. Unmatched junction bases numbered 5, after V lost 5 bases and J lost 1 base. Germline CDR1 reads SGHTA; CDR2 reads FQGNSA. The CDR3 sequence: CASSQGGWSYNEQFF. The DNA for the CDR3 is TGTGCCAGCAGCCAAGGGGGCTGGTCCTACAATGAGCAGTTCTTC.

The CDR3 is CASSSSGDTRRVYGYTF. In DNA, the CDR3 is TGTGCCAGCAGTTCCTCCGGGGACACCCGGCGCGTCTATGGCTACACCTTC. The chain recombines TRBV27 with TRBJ1-2; a weak D match, TRBD1 (6 bases). The CDR3 has 17 amino acids. CDR1 and CDR2 from the germline V gene are MNHEY and SMNVEV (reference sequence). V was clipped by 4 bases and J by 4 bases, with 22 bases between them.

The rearrangement links TRBV5-5 to TRBJ2-5; D gene ambiguous. The CDR3 length is 16 residues. The germline V and J ends were trimmed by 1 base and 3 bases, with 16 bases remaining between them. The germline V gene encodes CDR1 SGHKS and CDR2 YYEKEE (reference sequence). CDR3 in amino acids: CASSLLTRVEKETQYF. The CDR3 DNA follows: TGTGCCAGCAGCTTGTTAACCCGTGTCGAGAAAGAGACCCAGTACTTC.

CDR3 loop: CASSYVRTGEMDTQYF. The DNA for the CDR3 is TGTGCCAGCAGTTATGTTCGGACAGGGGAAATGGATACGCAGTATTTT. The chain uses TRBV6-5 and TRBJ2-3; 9 nucleotides agree with TRBD1. Germline trimming cut 3 bases from V and 6 bases from J; bases unmatched to any gene: 10. The CDR3 contains 16 residues. Germline V CDR1 and CDR2: MNHEY, SVGAGI.

The chain employs TRBV28 and TRBJ1-2, with a possible D match to TRBD1 (6 bases). This CDR3 spans 15 amino acids. Germline CDR1 and CDR2: MDHEN and SYDVKM. V lost 2 bases to trimming and J lost 7 bases, with 17 bases between them. CDR3: CASSLGVYRDPGYTF. The CDR3 coding sequence is TGTGCCAGCAGTTTAGGGGTGTACAGGGACCCTGGCTACACCTTC.

This clone was picked up a small number of times. The J gene is TRBJ2-1, the V gene TRBV7-8; the match to TRBD2 covers 8 bases. The CDR3 is 16 residues long. The junction had 8 bases not matched to a gene; V was cut back by 4 bases and J by 3 bases. CDR1 is SGHVS, CDR2 FQNEAQ, per germline. The CDR3 DNA reads as TGTGCCAGCAGCTCCCGCACCGGGACTAGCTACAATGAGCAGTTCTTC. It is translated as CASSSRTGTSYNEQFF.

V is TRBV25-1 and J is TRBJ2-1, with unresolved D. The V and J ends lost 6 bases and 6 bases respectively, with 12 bases between them. Germline CDR1 and CDR2: MGHDK and SYGVNS. The CDR3 contains 13 residues. For the CDR3, the DNA is TGTGCCAGCAGCCCAACTTATGGCAATGAGCAGTTCTTC. This translates into CASSPTYGNEQFF. Filled out from reference TRBV25-1 and TRBJ2-1, the complete variable domain reads EADIYQTPRYLVIGTGKKITLECSQTMGHDKMYWYQQDPGMELHLIHYSYGVNSTEKGDLSSESTVSRIRTEHFPLTLESARPSHTSQYLCASSPTYGNEQFFGPGTRLTVL.

The CDR3 DNA sequence: TGTGCCAGCAGCTTACGCCTATACAATGAGCAGTTCTTC. Its protein product is CASSLRLYNEQFF. The chain uses TRBV13 and TRBJ2-1; D is ambiguous. Germline-derived CDR1 and CDR2 are PRHDT and FYEKMQ (reference sequence). There are 13 residues in the CDR3. The V end was cut by 2 bases, the J end by 4 bases, with 6 bases between. Full variable domain (remainder filled in from reference TRBV13 and TRBJ2-1): AAGVIQSPRHLIKEKRETATLKCYPIPRHDTVYWYQQGPGQDPQFLISFYEKMQSDKGSIPDRFSAQQFSDYHSELNMSSLELGDSALYFCASSLRLYNEQFFGPGTRLTVL.

The chain links TRBV4-1 to TRBJ2-7, with D perhaps matching TRBD2 (6 bases). The CDR3 totals 20 residues. Trimming removed 0 bases from V and 3 bases from J, with 27 bases in between. The germline gives CDR1 MGHRA, CDR2 YSYEKL. The CDR3 region has the DNA TGCGCCAGCAGCCAAGATACCCACTCGGGGACTGCGACCCTATTCTACGAGCAGTACTTC. Its protein product is CASSQDTHSGTATLFYEQYF.

This chain joins TRBV30 and TRBJ2-7; D call uncertain. Germline V gene sequence: CDR1 GTSNPN, CDR2 SVGIG (reference sequence). The CDR3 length is 14 residues. Trimming took 0 bases from V and 4 from J, leaving 13 bases between them. For the CDR3, the DNA is TGTGCCTGGAGTGTTCCTAGTGTTATATACGAGCAGTACTTC. Translation gives CAWSVPSVIYEQYF. The variable domain in full, completed from reference TRBV30 and TRBJ2-7, reads SQTIHQWPATLVQPVGSPLSLECTVEGTSNPNLYWYRQAAGRGLQLLFYSVGIGQISSEVPQNLSASRPQDRQFILSSKKLLLSDSGFYLCAWSVPSVIYEQYFGPGTRLTVT.

This clone was recorded once. V is TRBV28 and J is TRBJ2-7, with TRBD1 matching over 8 bases. The CDR3 runs 15 residues. The V and J ends lost 3 bases and 2 bases, in that order; junction bases with no gene match: 6. Germline CDR1 is MDHEN and CDR2 is SYDVKM. CDR3 sequence reads: CASSFQGASPYEQYF. DNA for the CDR3: TGTGCCAGCAGTTTCCAGGGGGCTTCACCCTACGAGCAGTACTTC.

The genes are TRBV5-8 and TRBJ1-2; perhaps TRBD1 as D (6 bases). In germline, CDR1 is SGHTS, CDR2 YDEGEE. CDR3 length equals 15 residues. The V end lost 7 bases, the J end lost 7 bases, and 23 bases lay between the germline ends. The CDR3 DNA sequence: TGTGCCAGCGCCCCAAGGGGACACCCCGGAGTTGGCTACACCTTC. It codes for CASAPRGHPGVGYTF.

The rearrangement uses TRBV28 and TRBJ1-1, with 8 positions matching TRBD1. Germline loops: CDR1 MDHEN, CDR2 SYDVKM. CDR3 size: 13 residues. After removal of 6 bases from V and 6 bases from J, the junction contained 6 bases not matched to a gene. The DNA of the CDR3 is TGTGCCAGCAGCCGGACAGGGAGCCCTGAAGCTTTCTTT. Amino acids: CASSRTGSPEAFF.